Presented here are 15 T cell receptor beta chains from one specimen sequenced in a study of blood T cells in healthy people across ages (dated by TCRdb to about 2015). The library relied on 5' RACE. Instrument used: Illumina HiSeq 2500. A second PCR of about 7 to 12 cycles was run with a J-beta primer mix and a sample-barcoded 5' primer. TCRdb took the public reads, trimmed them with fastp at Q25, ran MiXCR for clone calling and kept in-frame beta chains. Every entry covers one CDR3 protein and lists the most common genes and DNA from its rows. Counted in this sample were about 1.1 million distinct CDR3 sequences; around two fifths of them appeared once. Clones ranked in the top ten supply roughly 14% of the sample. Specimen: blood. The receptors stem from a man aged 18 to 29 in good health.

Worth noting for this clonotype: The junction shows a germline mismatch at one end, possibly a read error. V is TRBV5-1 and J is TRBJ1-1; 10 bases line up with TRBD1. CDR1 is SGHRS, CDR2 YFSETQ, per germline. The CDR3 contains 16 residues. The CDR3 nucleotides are TGCGCCAGCAGCAAGGGGGGGACAGGGGAGAACACTGAAGCTTACTTT. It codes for CASSKGGTGENTEAYF.

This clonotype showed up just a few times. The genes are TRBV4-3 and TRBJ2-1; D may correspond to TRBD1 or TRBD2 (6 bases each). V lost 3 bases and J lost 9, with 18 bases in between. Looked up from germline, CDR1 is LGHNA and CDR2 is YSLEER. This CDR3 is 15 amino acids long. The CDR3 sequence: CASSQASVGGREQFF. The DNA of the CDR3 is TGCGCCAGCAGCCAGGCTTCTGTGGGGGGCCGTGAGCAGTTCTTC.

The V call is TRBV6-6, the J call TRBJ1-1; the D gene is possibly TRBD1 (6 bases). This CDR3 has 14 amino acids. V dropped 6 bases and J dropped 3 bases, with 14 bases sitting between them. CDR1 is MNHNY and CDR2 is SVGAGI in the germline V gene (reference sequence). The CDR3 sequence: CASRGNREYTEAFF. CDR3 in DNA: TGTGCCAGCAGGGGTAACAGGGAATACACTGAAGCTTTCTTT.

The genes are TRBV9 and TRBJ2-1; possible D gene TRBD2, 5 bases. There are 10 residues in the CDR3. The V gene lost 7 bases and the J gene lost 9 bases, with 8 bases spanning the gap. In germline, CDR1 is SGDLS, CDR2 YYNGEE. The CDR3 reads CASSGGEQFF. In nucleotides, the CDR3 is TGTGCCAGCTCTGGAGGTGAGCAGTTCTTC.

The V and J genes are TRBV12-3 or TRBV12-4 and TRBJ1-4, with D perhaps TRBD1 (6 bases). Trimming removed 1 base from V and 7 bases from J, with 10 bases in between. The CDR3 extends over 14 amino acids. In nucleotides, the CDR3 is TGTGCCAGCAGTTTAGTGGGGGCGGGTGAAAAACTGTTTTTT. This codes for CASSLVGAGEKLFF.

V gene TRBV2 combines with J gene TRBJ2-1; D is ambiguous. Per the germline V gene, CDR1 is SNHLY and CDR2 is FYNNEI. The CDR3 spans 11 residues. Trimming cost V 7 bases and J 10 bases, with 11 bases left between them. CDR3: CASTSTLEQFF. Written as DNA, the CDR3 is TGTGCCAGCACTTCGACCTTAGAGCAGTTCTTC.

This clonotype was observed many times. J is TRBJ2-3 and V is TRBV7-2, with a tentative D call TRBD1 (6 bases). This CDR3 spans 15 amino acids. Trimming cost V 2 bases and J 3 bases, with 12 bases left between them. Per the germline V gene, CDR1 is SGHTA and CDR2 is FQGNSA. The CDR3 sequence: CASSLHGQGTDTQYF. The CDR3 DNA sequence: TGTGCCAGCAGCTTACACGGCCAGGGGACAGATACGCAGTATTTT. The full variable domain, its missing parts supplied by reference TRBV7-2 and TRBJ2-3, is GAGVSQSPSNKVTEKGKDVELRCDPISGHTALYWYRQSLGQGLEFLIYFQGNSAPDKSGLPSDRFSAERTGGSVSTLTIQRTQQEDSAVYLCASSLHGQGTDTQYFGPGTRLTVL.

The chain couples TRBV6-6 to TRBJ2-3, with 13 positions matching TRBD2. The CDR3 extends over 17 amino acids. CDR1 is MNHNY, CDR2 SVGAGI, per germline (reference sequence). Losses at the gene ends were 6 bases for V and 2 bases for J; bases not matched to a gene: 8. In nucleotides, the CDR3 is TGTGCCAGCAGCTGGACTAGCGGGAGTATACTCACAGATACGCAGTATTTT. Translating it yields CASSWTSGSILTDTQYF.

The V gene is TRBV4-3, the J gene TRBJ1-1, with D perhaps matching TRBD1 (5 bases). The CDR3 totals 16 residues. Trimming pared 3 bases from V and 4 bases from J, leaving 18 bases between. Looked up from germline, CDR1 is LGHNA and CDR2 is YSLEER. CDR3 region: CASSQGGAERSTEAFF. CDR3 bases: TGCGCCAGCAGCCAGGGGGGTGCTGAGAGGAGCACTGAAGCTTTCTTT.

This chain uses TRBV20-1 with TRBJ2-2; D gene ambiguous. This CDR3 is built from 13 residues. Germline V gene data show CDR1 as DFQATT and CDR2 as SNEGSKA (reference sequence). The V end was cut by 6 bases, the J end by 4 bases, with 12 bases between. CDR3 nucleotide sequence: TGCAGTGCAAGTCAGGTGTCCACCGGGGAGCTGTTTTTT. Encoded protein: CSASQVSTGELFF.

The CDR3 loop is CASSPLPVHEQYF. DNA of the CDR3: TGTGCCAGCAGCCCCTTACCGGTCCATGAGCAGTACTTC. The chain recombines TRBV12-3 or TRBV12-4 with TRBJ2-5, with unresolved D. The V end lost 6 bases, the J end lost 11 bases, and 19 bases lay between the germline ends. There are 13 residues in the CDR3.

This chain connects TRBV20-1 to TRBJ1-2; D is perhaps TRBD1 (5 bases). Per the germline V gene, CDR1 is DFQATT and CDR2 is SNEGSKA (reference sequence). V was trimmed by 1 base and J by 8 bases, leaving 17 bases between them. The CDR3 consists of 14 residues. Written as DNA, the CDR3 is TGCAGTGCTAGAGGCGCCAGGGTAATCCACGGCTACACCTTC. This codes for CSARGARVIHGYTF.

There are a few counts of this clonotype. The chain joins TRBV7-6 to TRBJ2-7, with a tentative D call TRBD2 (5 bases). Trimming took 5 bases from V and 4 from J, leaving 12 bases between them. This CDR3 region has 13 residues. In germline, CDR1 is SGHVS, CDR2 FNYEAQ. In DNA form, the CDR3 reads TGTGCCAGCAGCAGCACCAGGAGGTACGAGCAGTACTTC. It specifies CASSSTRRYEQYF.

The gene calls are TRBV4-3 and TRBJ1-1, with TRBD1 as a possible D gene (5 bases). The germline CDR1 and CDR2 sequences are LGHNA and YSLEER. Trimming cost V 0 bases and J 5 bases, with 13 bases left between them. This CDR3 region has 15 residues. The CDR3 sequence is CASSQDSGSGTEAFF. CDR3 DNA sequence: TGCGCCAGCAGCCAAGATTCAGGGTCGGGGACTGAAGCTTTCTTT.

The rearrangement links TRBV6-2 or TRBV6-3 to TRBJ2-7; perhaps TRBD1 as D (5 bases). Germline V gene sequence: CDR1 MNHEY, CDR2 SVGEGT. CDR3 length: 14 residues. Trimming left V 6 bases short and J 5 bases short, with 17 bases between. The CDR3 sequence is CASSDLLRENEQYF. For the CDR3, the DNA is TGTGCCAGCAGCGACTTGCTCAGGGAAAACGAGCAGTACTTC.